The rows below give T cell receptor beta chains drawn from one sample of a study of persistence of HIV-infected CD4 T cells. For these TCRs, the target antigens are not known. The data were produced by immunoSEQ multiplex PCR, yet TCRdb's version contains in-frame clones alone and is incomplete. The sample holds roughly 32,000 clones, roughly four fifths seen once. Here the sequenced sample was CD4+ T cells sorted from PBMCs after roughly 18-hour stimulation, taken from a patient who received antiretroviral therapy. These receptors all come from an adult woman with HIV who was CMV-seropositive. Each CDR3 is given with its conserved first and last residue. Fields, in order: J gene, V gene, CDR3 protein.

j_call: TRBJ2-1
v_call: TRBV19
cdr3_aa: CASSISGQGLGNEQFF

j_call: TRBJ1-2
v_call: TRBV19
cdr3_aa: CASSIVGSGYTF

j_call: TRBJ2-2
v_call: TRBV4-1
cdr3_aa: CASSPNTGELFF

j_call: TRBJ1-2
v_call: TRBV29-1
cdr3_aa: CSVERDSGYGYTF

j_call: TRBJ2-7
v_call: TRBV5-6
cdr3_aa: CASGTVGTADEQYF

j_call: TRBJ2-3
v_call: TRBV10-2
cdr3_aa: CASRAEGGGKTDTQYF

j_call: TRBJ2-3
v_call: TRBV5-1
cdr3_aa: CASSATGTGAGDTQYF

j_call: TRBJ2-5
v_call: TRBV30
cdr3_aa: CAWSAGTVQETQYF

j_call: TRBJ2-3
v_call: TRBV18
cdr3_aa: CASSPRIGGTDTQYF

j_call: TRBJ2-1
v_call: TRBV2
cdr3_aa: CASSEARAANNEQFF

j_call: TRBJ1-4
v_call: TRBV23-1
cdr3_aa: CASSRSYEKLFF

j_call: TRBJ2-1
v_call: TRBV11-3
cdr3_aa: CASSLVGLAGGNEQFF

j_call: TRBJ2-7
v_call: TRBV7-2
cdr3_aa: CASSLVVLAGKSYEQYF

j_call: TRBJ1-1
v_call: TRBV19
cdr3_aa: CASSTFGQGNTEAFF

j_call: TRBJ1-6
v_call: TRBV6-1
cdr3_aa: CASSEWQVSSPLHF

j_call: TRBJ2-1
v_call: TRBV19
cdr3_aa: CASSIYNEQFF

j_call: TRBJ1-1
v_call: TRBV19
cdr3_aa: CASSMGEDTAYTEAFF

j_call: TRBJ1-4
v_call: TRBV14
cdr3_aa: CASGQNEKLFF

j_call: TRBJ2-5
v_call: TRBV18
cdr3_aa: CASSPRTGGRETQYF

j_call: TRBJ2-2
v_call: TRBV10-3
cdr3_aa: CAISESLTGANTGELFF

j_call: TRBJ2-2
v_call: TRBV4-1
cdr3_aa: CASSPGPGLAGGYTGELFF

j_call: TRBJ2-7
v_call: TRBV25-1
cdr3_aa: CASSGGGYEQYF

j_call: TRBJ1-5
v_call: TRBV2
cdr3_aa: CASSPDRGNQPQHF

j_call: TRBJ1-3
v_call: TRBV4-1
cdr3_aa: CASSQAGGRINTIYF

j_call: TRBJ1-4
v_call: TRBV5-1
cdr3_aa: CASSLNPGTGNEKLFF

j_call: TRBJ2-3
v_call: TRBV2
cdr3_aa: CASSLAGDPTDTQYF

j_call: TRBJ1-1
v_call: TRBV6-5
cdr3_aa: CASSRPSRGGTEAFF

j_call: TRBJ1-1
v_call: TRBV14
cdr3_aa: CASSQAQGEAFF

j_call: TRBJ2-1
v_call: TRBV18
cdr3_aa: CASSRGLAGDDEQFF

j_call: TRBJ1-2
v_call: TRBV6-1
cdr3_aa: CASSEGRGRDGYTF